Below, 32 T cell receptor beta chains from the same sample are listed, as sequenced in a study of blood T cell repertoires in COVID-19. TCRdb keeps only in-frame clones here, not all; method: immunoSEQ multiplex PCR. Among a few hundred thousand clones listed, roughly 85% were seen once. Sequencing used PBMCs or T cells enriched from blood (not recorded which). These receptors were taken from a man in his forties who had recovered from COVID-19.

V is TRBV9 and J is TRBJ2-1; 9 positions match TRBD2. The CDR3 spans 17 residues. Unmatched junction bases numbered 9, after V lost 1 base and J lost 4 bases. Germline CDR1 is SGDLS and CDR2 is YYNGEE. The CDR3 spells CASSVTQREAGYNEQFF. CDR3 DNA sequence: TGTGCCAGCAGCGTAACCCAGCGGGAGGCGGGGTACAATGAGCAGTTCTTC.

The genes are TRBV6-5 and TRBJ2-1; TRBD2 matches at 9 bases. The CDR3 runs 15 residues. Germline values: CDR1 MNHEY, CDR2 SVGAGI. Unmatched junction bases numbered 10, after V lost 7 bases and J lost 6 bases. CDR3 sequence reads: CASTEGTSPSNEQFF. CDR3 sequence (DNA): TGTGCCAGCACCGAAGGGACTAGCCCCTCCAATGAGCAGTTCTTC.

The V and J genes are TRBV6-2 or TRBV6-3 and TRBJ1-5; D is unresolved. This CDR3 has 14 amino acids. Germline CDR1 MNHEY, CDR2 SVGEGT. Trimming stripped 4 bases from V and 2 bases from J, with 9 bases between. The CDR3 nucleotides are TGTGCCAGCAGTTTGTTCCAGGGCAATCAGCCCCAGCATTTT. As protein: CASSLFQGNQPQHF.

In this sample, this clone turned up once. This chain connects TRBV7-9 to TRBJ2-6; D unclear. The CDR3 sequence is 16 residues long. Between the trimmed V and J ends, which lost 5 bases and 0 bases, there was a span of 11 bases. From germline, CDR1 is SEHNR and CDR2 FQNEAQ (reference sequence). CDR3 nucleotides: TGTGCCAGCAGCCCTTGGAGTGGCTCTGGGGCCAACGTCCTGACTTTC. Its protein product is CASSPWSGSGANVLTF.

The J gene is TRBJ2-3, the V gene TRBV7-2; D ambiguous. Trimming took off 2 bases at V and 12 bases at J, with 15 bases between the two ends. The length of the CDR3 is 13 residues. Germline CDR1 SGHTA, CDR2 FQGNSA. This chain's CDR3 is CASSLRLRPRQYF. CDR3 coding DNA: TGTGCCAGCAGCTTACGGTTGCGTCCTCGCCAGTATTTT.

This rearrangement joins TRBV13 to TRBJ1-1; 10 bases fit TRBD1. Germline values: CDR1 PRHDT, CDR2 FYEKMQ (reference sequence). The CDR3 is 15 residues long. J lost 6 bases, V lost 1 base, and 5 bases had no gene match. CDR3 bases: TGTGCCAGCAGCTTAGTAGGACAGGGGGTTGCTGAAGCTTTCTTT. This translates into CASSLVGQGVAEAFF.

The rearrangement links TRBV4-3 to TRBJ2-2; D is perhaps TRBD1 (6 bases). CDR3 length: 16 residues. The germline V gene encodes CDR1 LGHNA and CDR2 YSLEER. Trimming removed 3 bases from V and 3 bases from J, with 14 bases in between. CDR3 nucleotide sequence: TGCGCCAGCAGCCATCACAGGGAATTGGACACCGGGGAGCTGTTTTTT. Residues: CASSHHRELDTGELFF.

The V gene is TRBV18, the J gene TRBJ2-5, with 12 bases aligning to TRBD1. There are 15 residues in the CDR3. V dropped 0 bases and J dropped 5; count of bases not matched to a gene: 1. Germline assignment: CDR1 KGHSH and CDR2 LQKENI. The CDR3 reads CASSPPGQGAETQYF. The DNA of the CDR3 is TGTGCCAGCTCACCACCGGGACAGGGGGCCGAGACCCAGTACTTC.

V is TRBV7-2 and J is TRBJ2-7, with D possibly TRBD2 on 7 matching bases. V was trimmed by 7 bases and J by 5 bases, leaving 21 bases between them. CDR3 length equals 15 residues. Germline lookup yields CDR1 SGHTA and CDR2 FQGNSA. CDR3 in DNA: TGTGCCAGCACCCATACATCGGGGGGCCCCCACGAGCAGTACTTC. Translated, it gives CASTHTSGGPHEQYF.

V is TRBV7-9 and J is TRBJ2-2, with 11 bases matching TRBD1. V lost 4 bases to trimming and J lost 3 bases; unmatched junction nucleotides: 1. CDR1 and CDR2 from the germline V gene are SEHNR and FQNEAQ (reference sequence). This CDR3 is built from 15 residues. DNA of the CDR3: TGTGCCAGCAGCTGGGGACAGGGGGACACCGGGGAGCTGTTTTTT. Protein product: CASSWGQGDTGELFF.

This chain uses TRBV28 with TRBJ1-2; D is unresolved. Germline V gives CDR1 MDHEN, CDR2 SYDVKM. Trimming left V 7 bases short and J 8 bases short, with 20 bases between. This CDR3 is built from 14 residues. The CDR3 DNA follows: TGTGCCAGCACCCTTATAGAAAGGACTGGGGGCTACACCTTC. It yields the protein CASTLIERTGGYTF.

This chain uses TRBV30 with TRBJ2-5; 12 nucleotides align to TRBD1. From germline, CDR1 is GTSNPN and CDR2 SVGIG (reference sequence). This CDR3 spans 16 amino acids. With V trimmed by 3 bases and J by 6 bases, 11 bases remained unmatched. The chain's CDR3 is CAWRKSGTGGRKTQYF. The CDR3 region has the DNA TGTGCCTGGAGGAAATCCGGGACAGGGGGCCGGAAGACCCAGTACTTC.

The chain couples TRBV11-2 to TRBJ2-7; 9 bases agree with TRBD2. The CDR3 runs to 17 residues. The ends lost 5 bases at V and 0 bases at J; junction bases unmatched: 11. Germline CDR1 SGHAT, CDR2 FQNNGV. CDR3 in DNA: TGTGCCAGCAGCCTAGGAAGACTAGCGGAACTCTCCTACGAGCAGTACTTC. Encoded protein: CASSLGRLAELSYEQYF.

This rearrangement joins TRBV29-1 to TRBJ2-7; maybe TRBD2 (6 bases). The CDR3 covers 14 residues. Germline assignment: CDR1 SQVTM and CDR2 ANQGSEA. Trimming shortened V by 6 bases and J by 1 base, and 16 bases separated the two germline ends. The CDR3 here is CSVMGTSSSYEQYF. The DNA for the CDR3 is TGCAGCGTAATGGGAACTAGCTCGTCCTACGAGCAGTACTTC.

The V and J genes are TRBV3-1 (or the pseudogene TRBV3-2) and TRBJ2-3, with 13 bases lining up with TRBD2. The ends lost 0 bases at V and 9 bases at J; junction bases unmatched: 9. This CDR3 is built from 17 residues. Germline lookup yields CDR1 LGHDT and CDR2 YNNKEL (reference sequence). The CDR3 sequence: CASSQDLGTSGAGTQYF. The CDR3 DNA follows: TGTGCCAGCAGCCAAGATCTAGGGACTAGCGGGGCCGGAACGCAGTATTTT.

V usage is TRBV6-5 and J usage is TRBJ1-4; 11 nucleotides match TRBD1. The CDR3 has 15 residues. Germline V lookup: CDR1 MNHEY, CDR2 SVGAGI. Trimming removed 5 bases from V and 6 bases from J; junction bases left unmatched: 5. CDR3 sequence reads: CASSNRDRGDEKLFF. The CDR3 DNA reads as TGTGCCAGCAGTAACCGGGACAGGGGGGATGAAAAACTGTTTTTT.

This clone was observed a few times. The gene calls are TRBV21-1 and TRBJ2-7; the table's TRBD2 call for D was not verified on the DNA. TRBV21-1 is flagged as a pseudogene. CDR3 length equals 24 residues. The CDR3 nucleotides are TGTGCCAGCAGCAACGGACAGGGGGTCTTTCAATCGGGACTAGCGGGAGGCCCTTTACGCGAGCAGTACTTC. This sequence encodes CASSNGQGVFQSGLAGGPLREQYF.

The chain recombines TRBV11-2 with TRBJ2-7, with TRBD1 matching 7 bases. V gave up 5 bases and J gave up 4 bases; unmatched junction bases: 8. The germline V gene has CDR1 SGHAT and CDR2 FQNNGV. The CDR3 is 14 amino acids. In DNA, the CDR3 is TGTGCCAGCAGCGGAAGGACAGGAGGTTACGAGCAGTACTTC. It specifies CASSGRTGGYEQYF. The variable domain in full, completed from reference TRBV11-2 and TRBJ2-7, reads EAGVAQSPRYKIIEKRQSVAFWCNPISGHATLYWYQQILGQGPKLLIQFQNNGVVDDSQLPKDRFSAERLKGVDSTLKIQPAKLEDSAVYLCASSGRTGGYEQYFGPGTRLTVT.

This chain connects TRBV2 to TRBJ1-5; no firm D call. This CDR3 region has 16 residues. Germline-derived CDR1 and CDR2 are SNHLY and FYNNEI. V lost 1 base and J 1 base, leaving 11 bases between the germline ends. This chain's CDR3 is CASSEGLAASNQPQHF. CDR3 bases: TGTGCCAGCAGTGAAGGGCTAGCCGCGAGCAATCAGCCCCAGCATTTT.

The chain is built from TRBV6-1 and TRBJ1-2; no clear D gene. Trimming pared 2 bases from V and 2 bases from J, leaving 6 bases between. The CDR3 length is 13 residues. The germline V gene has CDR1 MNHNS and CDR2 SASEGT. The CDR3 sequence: CASSEQMNYGYTF. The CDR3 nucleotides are TGTGCCAGCAGTGAACAGATGAACTATGGCTACACCTTC.

CDR3 sequence (DNA): TGTGCCAGCAGCGTAGACAGCAACTATGGCTACACCTTC. Translating it yields CASSVDSNYGYTF. The chain is built from TRBV9 and TRBJ1-2; D is ambiguous. With 0 bases removed from V and 2 bases from J, the gap between germline ends came to 5 bases. The CDR3 covers 13 residues. The germline CDR1 and CDR2 sequences are SGDLS and YYNGEE. Variable domain in full (rest from reference TRBV9 and TRBJ1-2): DSGVTQTPKHLITATGQRVTLRCSPRSGDLSVYWYQQSLDQGLQFLIQYYNGEERAKGNILERFSAQQFPDLHSELNLSSLELGDSALYFCASSVDSNYGYTFGSGTRLTVV.

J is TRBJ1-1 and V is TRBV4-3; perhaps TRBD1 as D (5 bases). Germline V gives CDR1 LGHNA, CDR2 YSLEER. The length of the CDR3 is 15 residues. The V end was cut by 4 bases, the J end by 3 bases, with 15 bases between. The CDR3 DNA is TGCGCCAGCAGCCTCACGCCGGCGGGGGACACTGAAGCTTTCTTT. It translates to CASSLTPAGDTEAFF.

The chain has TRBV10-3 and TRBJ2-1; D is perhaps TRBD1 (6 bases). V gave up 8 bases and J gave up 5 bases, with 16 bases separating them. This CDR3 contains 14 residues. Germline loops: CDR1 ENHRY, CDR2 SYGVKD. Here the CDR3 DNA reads TGTGCCATCGTCCAGGGGCTCGGGAACAATGAGCAGTTCTTC. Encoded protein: CAIVQGLGNNEQFF.

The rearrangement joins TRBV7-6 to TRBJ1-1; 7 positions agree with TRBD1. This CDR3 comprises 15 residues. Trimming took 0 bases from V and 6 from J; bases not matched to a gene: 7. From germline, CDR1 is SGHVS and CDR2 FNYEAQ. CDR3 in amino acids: CASSLAKGAGAEAFF. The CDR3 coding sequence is TGTGCCAGCAGCTTAGCGAAGGGGGCCGGGGCTGAAGCTTTCTTT. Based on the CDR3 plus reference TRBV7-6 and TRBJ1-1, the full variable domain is GAGVSQSPRYKVTKRGQDVALRCDPISGHVSLYWYRQALGQGPEFLTYFNYEAQQDKSGLPNDRFSAERPEGSISTLTIQRTEQRDSAMYRCASSLAKGAGAEAFFGQGTRLTVV.

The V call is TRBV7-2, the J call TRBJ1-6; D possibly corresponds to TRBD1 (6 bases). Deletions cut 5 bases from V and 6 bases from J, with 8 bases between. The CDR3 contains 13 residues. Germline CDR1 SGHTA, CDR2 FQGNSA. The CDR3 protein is CASSVQGNSPLHF. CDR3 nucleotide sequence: TGTGCCAGCAGCGTACAGGGTAATTCACCCCTCCACTTT.

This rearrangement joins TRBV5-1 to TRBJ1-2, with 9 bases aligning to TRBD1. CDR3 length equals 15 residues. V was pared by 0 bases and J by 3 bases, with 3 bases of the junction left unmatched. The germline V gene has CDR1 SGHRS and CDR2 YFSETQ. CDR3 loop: CASSLEGQGHYGYTF. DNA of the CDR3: TGCGCCAGCAGCTTGGAGGGACAGGGCCACTATGGCTACACCTTC.

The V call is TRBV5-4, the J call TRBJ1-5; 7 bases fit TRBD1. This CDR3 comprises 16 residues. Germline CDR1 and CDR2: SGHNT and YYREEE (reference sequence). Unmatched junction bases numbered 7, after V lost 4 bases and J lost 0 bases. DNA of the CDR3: TGTGCCAGCAGCCGGCAGACAGGGACTAGCAATCAGCCCCAGCATTTT. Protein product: CASSRQTGTSNQPQHF.

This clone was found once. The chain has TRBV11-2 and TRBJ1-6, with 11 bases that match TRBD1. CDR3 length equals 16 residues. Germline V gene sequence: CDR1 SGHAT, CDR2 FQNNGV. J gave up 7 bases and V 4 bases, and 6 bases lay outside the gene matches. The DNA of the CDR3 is TGTGCCAGCAGCTCCGGGACAGGGGGACTGAATTCACCCCTCCACTTT. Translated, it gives CASSSGTGGLNSPLHF.

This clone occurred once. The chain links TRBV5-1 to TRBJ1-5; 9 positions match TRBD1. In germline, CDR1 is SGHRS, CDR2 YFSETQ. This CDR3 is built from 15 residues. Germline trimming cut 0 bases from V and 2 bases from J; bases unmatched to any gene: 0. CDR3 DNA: TGCGCCAGCAGCTTGGGGACAGGGGGCAATCAGCCCCAGCATTTT. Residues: CASSLGTGGNQPQHF.

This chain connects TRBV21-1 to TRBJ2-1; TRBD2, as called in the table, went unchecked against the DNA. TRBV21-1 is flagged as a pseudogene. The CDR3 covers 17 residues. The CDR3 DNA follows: TGTGCCAGCAGCCCGCAAGGAGGTACTAGCGACTACAATGAGCAGTTCTTC. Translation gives CASSPQGGTSDYNEQFF.

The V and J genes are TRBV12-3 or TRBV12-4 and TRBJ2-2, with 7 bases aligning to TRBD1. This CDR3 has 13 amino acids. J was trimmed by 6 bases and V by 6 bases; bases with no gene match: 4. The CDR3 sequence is CASSHTGAGELFF. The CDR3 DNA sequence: TGTGCCAGCAGCCATACAGGGGCCGGGGAGCTGTTTTTT.

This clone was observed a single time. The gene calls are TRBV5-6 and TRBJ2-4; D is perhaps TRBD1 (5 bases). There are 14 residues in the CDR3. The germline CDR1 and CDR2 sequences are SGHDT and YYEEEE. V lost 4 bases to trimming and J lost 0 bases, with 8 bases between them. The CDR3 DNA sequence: TGTGCCAGCAGCCCGACAGCAGCCAAAAACATTCAGTACTTC. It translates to CASSPTAAKNIQYF.